These T cell receptor beta chains were read from a single sample in a study of blood T cell repertoires in COVID-19. TCRdb's copy holds only in-frame clones and misses some; the assay was immunoSEQ multiplex PCR. The data contain some 100,000 clones, 70% to 90% of them singletons. The sequenced sample was peripheral blood. These TCRs come from a woman in her sixties with acute or convalescent COVID-19. The CDR3 runs from the conserved cysteine through the conserved F or W. Clone size is not always given. Where it is, it says once, few, many or a class for expanded clones.

J	V	size	CDR3
TRBJ1-6	TRBV4-1	-	CASSQVEGKGSPLHF
TRBJ2-1	TRBV15	few	CATSRDSGGYNEQFF
TRBJ1-1	TRBV15	-	CATSRRQGEAFF
TRBJ1-2	TRBV19	-	CASSNAETGYGYTF
TRBJ2-5	TRBV11-2	-	CASSRGAMETQYF
TRBJ1-2	TRBV19	many	CASSVGESLGYTF
TRBJ1-1	TRBV5-8	-	CASRMEAMNTEAFF
TRBJ1-1	TRBV28	once	CASTEGREAFF
TRBJ2-1	TRBV6-5	-	CASSSGGASYNEQFF
TRBJ1-1	TRBV28	-	CASSLEWNTEAFF
TRBJ2-5	TRBV2	once	CATQRGEQETQYF
TRBJ1-1	TRBV7-2	-	CASSLAGTVNTEAFF
TRBJ2-3	TRBV19	-	CASSIGAGVDDTQYF
TRBJ1-2	TRBV25-1	-	CASSEGQGTLGYTF
TRBJ2-7	TRBV5-5	once	CASSATGLLYEQYF
TRBJ2-2	TRBV6-4	-	CASSQQGTGELFF
TRBJ1-1	TRBV5-4	-	CASSLAGAAGTEAFF
TRBJ2-2	TRBV15	-	CATSRAGTRTGELFF
TRBJ1-2	TRBV7-9	-	CARRVPLEGANYGYTF
TRBJ1-4	TRBV5-1	-	CASSLAPTGVEKLFF
TRBJ1-2	TRBV28	few	CASTPGGPAGYGYTF
TRBJ2-7	TRBV6-2/TRBV6-3	-	CASSSPGGPYEQYF
TRBJ1-1	TRBV5-1	-	CASSPGPSNTEAFF
TRBJ1-6	TRBV3-1/TRBV3-2	-	CASSPSEGSSYNSPLHF
TRBJ1-3	TRBV27	-	CASRDSSGNTIYF
TRBJ1-5	TRBV12-3/TRBV12-4	-	CASSPKLQQPQHF
TRBJ2-5	TRBV4-1	-	CASSRGQGARETQYF
TRBJ1-2	TRBV2	-	CASHMGAQGYGYTF
TRBJ1-5	TRBV24-1	-	CATSDRDSLNQPQHF
TRBJ1-1	TRBV15	once	CATSGGAGGGAEAFF
TRBJ2-7	TRBV28	-	CASRTSGAYEQYF
TRBJ2-3	TRBV11-1	-	CASSSDRAGGTDTQYF
TRBJ2-7	TRBV27	-	CASSRGQRIYEQYF
TRBJ2-2	TRBV28	-	CASSRGTSGGGGELFF
TRBJ2-3	TRBV5-1	-	CASRLAGSSDTQYF
TRBJ1-1	TRBV30	-	CAWSASPNRVGGNTEAFF
TRBJ2-2	TRBV5-1	-	CASSLQGTGELFF
TRBJ2-3	TRBV10-1	-	CASSNPARTDTQYF
TRBJ1-6	TRBV6-6	-	CASSYSDRVNSPLHF
TRBJ1-2	TRBV20-1	-	CSASRTDSPNYGYTF
TRBJ1-2	TRBV7-8	-	CASSSTQANYGYTF
TRBJ1-1	TRBV5-4	-	CASSYMTGENTEAFF
TRBJ1-1	TRBV30	-	CAWSQGFEAFF
TRBJ2-7	TRBV7-2	-	CASSLSPGAIYEQYF
TRBJ2-2	TRBV4-2	few	CASSQESGGAAGELFF
TRBJ2-2	TRBV7-3	few	CASKQGPTAGELFF
TRBJ1-1	TRBV10-3	medium-sized	CAISGWDRGGINTEAFF